Below, 3 T cell receptor beta chains from the same sample are listed, as sequenced in a study of CD8 T cells in Susac syndrome. RNA, at about 0.45 to 1 ug, was reverse transcribed with random hexamers. TCRdb reprocessed the immunoSEQ multiplex PCR reads via MiXCR and lists one record per CDR3 protein. The repertoire holds about 200,000 distinct CDR3 sequences, with 85% to 95% as singletons. The sample consisted of CD4+ T cells from PBMCs. Receptor source: a human donor in good health.

This chain links TRBV27 with TRBJ2-3; D gene ambiguous. V lost 4 bases and J lost 5, with 13 bases in between. This CDR3 spans 14 amino acids. Per germline, CDR1 MNHEY and CDR2 SMNVEV (reference sequence). The CDR3 loop reads CASSSLGSGDTQYF. The CDR3 bases are TGTGCCAGCAGTTCCCTAGGATCCGGAGATACGCAGTATTTT.

The CDR3 coding sequence is TGTGCCAGCAGCTTAGATCGGGGTTCCCAGATAGAGCAGTTCTTC. Amino acids: CASSLDRGSQIEQFF. V usage is TRBV7-7 and J usage is TRBJ2-1, with D possibly TRBD2 on 5 matching bases. The germline CDR1 and CDR2 sequences are SSHAT and FNYEAQ (reference sequence). V was pared by 1 base and J by 10 bases, with 17 bases between. This CDR3 is 15 amino acids long. Based on the CDR3 plus reference TRBV7-7 and TRBJ2-1, the full variable domain is GAGVSQSPRYKVTKRGQDVTLRCDPISSHATLYWYQQALGQGPEFLTYFNYEAQPDKSGLPSDRFSAERPEGSISTLTIQRTEQRDSAMYRCASSLDRGSQIEQFFGPGTRLTVL.

This CDR3 reads CASSQGLAEETQYF. CDR3 sequence (DNA): TGTGCCAGCAGCCAAGGACTAGCGGAAGAGACCCAGTACTTC. The chain combines TRBV7-3 with TRBJ2-5, with 10 nucleotides matching TRBD2. The CDR3 totals 14 residues. The V gene's germline CDR1 is SGHTA and CDR2 FQGTGA. The ends lost 5 bases at V and 3 bases at J; junction bases unmatched: 3.